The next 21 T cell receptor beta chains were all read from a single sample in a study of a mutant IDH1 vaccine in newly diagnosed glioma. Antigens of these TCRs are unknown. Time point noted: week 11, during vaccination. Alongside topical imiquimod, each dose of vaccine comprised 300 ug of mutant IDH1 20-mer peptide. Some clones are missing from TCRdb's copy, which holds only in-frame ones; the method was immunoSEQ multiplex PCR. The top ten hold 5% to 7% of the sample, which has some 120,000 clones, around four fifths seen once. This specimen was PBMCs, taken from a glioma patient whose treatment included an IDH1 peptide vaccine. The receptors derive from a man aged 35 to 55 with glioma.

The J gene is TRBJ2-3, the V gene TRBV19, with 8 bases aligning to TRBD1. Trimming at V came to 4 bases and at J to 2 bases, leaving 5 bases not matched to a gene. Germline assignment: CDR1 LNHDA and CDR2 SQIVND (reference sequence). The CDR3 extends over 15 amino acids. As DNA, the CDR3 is TGTGCCAGTAGTACCCGGACAGGGCCCACAGATACGCAGTATTTT. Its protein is CASSTRTGPTDTQYF.

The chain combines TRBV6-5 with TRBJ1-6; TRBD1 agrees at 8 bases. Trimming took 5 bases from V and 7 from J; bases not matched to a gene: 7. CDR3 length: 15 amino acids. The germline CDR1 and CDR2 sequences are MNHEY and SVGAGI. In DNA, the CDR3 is TGTGCCAGCAGTGTAACCGGGACAGGCAATTCACCCCTCCACTTT. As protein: CASSVTGTGNSPLHF.

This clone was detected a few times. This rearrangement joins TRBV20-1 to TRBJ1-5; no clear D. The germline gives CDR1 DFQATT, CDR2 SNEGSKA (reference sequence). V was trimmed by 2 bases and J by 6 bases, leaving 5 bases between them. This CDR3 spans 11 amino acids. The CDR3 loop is CSARSGQPQHF. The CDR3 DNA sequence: TGCAGTGCTAGATCTGGTCAGCCCCAGCATTTT.

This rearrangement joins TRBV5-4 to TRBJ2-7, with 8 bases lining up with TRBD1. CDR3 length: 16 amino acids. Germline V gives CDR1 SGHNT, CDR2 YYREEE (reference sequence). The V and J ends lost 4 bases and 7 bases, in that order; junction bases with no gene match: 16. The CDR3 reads CASSIPGTGGAKEQYF. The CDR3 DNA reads TGTGCCAGCAGCATTCCCGGGACAGGAGGAGCGAAAGAGCAGTACTTC.

CDR3 DNA: TGTGCCAGTAGTATAGTCCGGTCAGCCGGCGAGCAGTACTTC. This gives the protein CASSIVRSAGEQYF. This sequence joins TRBV19 and TRBJ2-7; D gene uncertain. CDR1 is LNHDA, CDR2 SQIVND, per germline (reference sequence). The length of the CDR3 is 14 residues. V lost 1 base and J lost 6, with 13 bases in between.

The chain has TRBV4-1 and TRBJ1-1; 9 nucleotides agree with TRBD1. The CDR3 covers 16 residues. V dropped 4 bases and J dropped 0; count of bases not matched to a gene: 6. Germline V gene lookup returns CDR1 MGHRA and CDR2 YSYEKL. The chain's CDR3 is CASSRRQGDLNTEAFF. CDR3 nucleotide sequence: TGCGCCAGCAGCCGTCGACAGGGGGATTTGAACACTGAAGCTTTCTTT.

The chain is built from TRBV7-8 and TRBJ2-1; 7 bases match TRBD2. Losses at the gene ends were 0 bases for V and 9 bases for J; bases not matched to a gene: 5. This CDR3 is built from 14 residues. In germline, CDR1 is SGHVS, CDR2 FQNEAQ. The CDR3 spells CASSLAGGPSEQFF. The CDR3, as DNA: TGTGCCAGCAGCTTAGCGGGAGGGCCCAGTGAGCAGTTCTTC.

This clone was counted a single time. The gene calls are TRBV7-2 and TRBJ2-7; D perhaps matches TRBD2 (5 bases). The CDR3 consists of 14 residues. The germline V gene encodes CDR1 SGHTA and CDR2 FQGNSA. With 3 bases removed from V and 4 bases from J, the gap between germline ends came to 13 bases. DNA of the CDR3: TGTGCCAGCAGCTTGAGCGGACGTGATTACGAGCAGTACTTC. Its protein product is CASSLSGRDYEQYF.

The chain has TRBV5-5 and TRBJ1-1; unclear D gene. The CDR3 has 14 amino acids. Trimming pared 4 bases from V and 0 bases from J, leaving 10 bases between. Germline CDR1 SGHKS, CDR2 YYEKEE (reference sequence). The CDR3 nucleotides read TGTGCCAGCAGCCCCCTCGAGGTGAACACTGAAGCTTTCTTT. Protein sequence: CASSPLEVNTEAFF.

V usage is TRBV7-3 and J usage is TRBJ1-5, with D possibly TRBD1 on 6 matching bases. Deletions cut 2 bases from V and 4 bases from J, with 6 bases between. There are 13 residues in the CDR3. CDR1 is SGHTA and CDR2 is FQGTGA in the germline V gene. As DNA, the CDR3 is TGTGCCAGCAGCTTAGACAGGAATCAGCCCCAGCATTTT. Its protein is CASSLDRNQPQHF.

This CDR3 is CASSFTGGGSANYEQYF. The CDR3 DNA reads as TGTGCCAGCAGCTTCACGGGGGGCGGGAGCGCGAACTACGAGCAGTACTTC. The chain couples TRBV7-9 to TRBJ2-7; D is perhaps TRBD2 (7 bases). The ends were cut back, 3 bases at V and 3 bases at J, with 21 bases in the middle. The length of the CDR3 is 17 residues. Germline values: CDR1 SEHNR, CDR2 FQNEAQ (reference sequence).

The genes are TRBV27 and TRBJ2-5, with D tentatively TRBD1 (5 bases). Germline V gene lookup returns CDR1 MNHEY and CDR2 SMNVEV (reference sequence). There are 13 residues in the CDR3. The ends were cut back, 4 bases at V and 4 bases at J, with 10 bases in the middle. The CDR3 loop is CASSSGLGETQYF. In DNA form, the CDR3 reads TGTGCCAGCAGTTCAGGGCTCGGAGAGACCCAGTACTTC.

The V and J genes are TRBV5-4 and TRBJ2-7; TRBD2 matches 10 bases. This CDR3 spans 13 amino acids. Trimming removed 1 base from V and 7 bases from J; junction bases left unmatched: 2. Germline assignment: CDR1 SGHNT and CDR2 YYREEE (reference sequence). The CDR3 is CASSLTLAGEQYF. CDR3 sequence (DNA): TGTGCCAGCAGCTTGACACTAGCGGGAGAGCAGTACTTC.

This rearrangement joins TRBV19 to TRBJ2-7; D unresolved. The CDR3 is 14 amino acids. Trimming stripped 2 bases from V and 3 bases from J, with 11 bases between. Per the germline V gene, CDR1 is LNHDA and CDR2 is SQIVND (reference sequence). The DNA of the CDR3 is TGTGCCAGTAGTATAACCAGGACCGTCTACGAGCAGTACTTC. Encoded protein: CASSITRTVYEQYF.

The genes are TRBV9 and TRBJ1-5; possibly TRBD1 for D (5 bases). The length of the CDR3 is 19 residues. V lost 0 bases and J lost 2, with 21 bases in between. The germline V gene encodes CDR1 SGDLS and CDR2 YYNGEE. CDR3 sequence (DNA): TGTGCCAGCAGCGTAGGGATCGGTGGGCGGGGCATGGGCAATCAGCCCCAGCATTTT. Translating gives CASSVGIGGRGMGNQPQHF.

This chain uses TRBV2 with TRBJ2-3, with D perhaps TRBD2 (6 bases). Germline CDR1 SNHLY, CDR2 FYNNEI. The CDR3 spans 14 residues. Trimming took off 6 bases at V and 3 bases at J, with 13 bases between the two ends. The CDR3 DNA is TGTGCCAGCAGCGGGGTAGCGGCGACAGATACGCAGTATTTT. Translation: CASSGVAATDTQYF.

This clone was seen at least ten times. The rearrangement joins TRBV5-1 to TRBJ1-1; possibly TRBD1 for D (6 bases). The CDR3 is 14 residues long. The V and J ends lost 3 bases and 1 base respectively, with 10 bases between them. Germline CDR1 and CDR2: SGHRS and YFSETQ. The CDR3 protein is CASSWTDRNTEAFF. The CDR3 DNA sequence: TGCGCCAGCAGCTGGACGGACAGGAACACTGAAGCTTTCTTT.

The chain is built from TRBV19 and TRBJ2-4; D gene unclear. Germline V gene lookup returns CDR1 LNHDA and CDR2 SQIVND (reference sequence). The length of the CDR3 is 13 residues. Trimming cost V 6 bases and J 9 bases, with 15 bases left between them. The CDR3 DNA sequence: TGTGCCAGTAGCTTCTCCCTTGAAGCCATTCAGTACTTC. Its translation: CASSFSLEAIQYF.

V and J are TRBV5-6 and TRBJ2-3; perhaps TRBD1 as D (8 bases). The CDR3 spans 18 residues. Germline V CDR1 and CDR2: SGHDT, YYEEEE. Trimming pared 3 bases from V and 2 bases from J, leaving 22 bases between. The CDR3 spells CASSSFAGDRSYTDTQYF. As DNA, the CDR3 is TGTGCCAGCAGCTCCTTCGCGGGGGACAGGTCTTACACAGATACGCAGTATTTT.

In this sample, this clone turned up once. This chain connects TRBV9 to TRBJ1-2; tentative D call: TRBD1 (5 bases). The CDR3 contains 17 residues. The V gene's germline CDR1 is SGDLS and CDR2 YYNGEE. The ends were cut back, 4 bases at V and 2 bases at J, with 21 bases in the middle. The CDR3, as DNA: TGTGCCAGCAGCACGGCCCCGGGGCAGCCTTCGAACTATGGCTACACCTTC. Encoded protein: CASSTAPGQPSNYGYTF.

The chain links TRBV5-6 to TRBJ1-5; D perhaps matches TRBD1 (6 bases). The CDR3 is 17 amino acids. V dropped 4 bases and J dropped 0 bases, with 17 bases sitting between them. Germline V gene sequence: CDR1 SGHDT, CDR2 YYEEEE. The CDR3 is CASSILDRSDSNQPQHF. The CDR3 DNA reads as TGTGCCAGCAGCATTCTCGACAGGTCCGATAGCAATCAGCCCCAGCATTTT.